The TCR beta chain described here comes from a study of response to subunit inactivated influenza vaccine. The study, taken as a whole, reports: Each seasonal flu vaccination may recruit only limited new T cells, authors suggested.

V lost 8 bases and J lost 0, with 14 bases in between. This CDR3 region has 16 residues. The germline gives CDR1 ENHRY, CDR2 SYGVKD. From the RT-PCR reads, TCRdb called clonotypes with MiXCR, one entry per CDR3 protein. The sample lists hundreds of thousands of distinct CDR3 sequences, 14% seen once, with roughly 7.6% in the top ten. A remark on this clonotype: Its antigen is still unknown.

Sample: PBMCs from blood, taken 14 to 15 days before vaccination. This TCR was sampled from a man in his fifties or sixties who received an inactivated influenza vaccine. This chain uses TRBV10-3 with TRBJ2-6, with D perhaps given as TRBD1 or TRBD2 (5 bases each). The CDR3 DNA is TGTGCCATCGGGGGAGTTCAGAGCTCTGGGGCCAACGTCCTGACTTTC. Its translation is CAIGGVQSSGANVLTF.